Following are 30 T cell receptor beta chains from one sample sequenced in a study of T-cell reconstitution after alpha-beta-depleted transplantation in children. For TCRbeta, the library was prepared with unique molecular identifiers. MiXCR was run by TCRdb on the PCR reads, yielding one entry per CDR3 protein. The repertoire has more than 200,000 distinct CDR3 sequences, approximately 8% of them found once; the top ten carry 35% to 45%. The material sequenced was PBMCs, mostly from graft donor cells, taken 360 days after TCRalphabeta/CD19-depleted stem cell transplant. Receptor source: a male patient between 2 and 10 years old who had a stem cell transplant for acute myeloid leukemia, so the T cells may come from the graft donor.

This clonotype was counted many times. The rearrangement uses TRBV27 and TRBJ2-1; 9 nucleotides line up with TRBD1. The germline gives CDR1 MNHEY, CDR2 SMNVEV (reference sequence). V lost 6 bases, J lost 3 bases, and 3 bases stayed unmatched. The CDR3 covers 14 residues. CDR3 nucleotides: TGTGCCAGCAGCCCGGACAGGGGCTACAATGAGCAGTTCTTC. Its protein is CASSPDRGYNEQFF.

This chain links TRBV10-3 with TRBJ1-2; no firm D call. The CDR3 length is 13 residues. Between the trimmed V and J ends, which lost 7 bases and 2 bases, there was a span of 11 bases. From germline, CDR1 is ENHRY and CDR2 SYGVKD. The CDR3 sequence: CAITTDLNYGYTF. The DNA for the CDR3 is TGTGCCATCACTACGGACTTGAACTATGGCTACACCTTC.

This clonotype was seen a few times. V gene TRBV27 combines with J gene TRBJ2-3; 8 positions agree with TRBD2. The germline CDR1 and CDR2 sequences are MNHEY and SMNVEV (reference sequence). With 5 bases clipped from V and 8 bases from J, the junction kept 9 bases outside the gene matches. This CDR3 has 14 residues. As DNA, the CDR3 is TGTGCCAGCAGTGCCGGACTAGCATATCCTACGCAGTATTTT. This codes for CASSAGLAYPTQYF.

This clonotype was recorded many times. The chain employs TRBV7-2 and TRBJ1-2; D remains unclear. Germline-derived CDR1 and CDR2 are SGHTA and FQGNSA. Deletions cut 3 bases from V and 2 bases from J, with 10 bases between. CDR3 length: 14 amino acids. The CDR3: CASSFSVSNYGYTF. CDR3 nucleotides: TGTGCCAGCAGCTTTTCGGTGTCAAACTATGGCTACACCTTC.

Points on this clonotype: A clone one base away is much larger, so this may be a read error. The chain carries TRBV18 and TRBJ1-4; D call uncertain. Germline V gene lookup returns CDR1 KGHSH and CDR2 LQKENI. The CDR3 is 18 residues long. The CDR3 sequence is CASSPRVTQASGNEKQFF. In nucleotides, the CDR3 is TGTGCCAGCTCACCAAGAGTAACCCAAGCGAGTGGTAATGAAAAACAGTTTTTT.

This clonotype was seen ten or more times. The rearrangement joins TRBV12-3 or TRBV12-4 to TRBJ2-1, with a tentative D call TRBD1 (5 bases). CDR3 length equals 13 residues. V lost 2 bases and J 8 bases, leaving 10 bases between the germline ends. CDR3 nucleotides: TGTGCCAGCAGTTTATCCAGGGTAGATGAGCAGTTCTTC. Translated, it gives CASSLSRVDEQFF.

The V gene is TRBV7-2, the J gene TRBJ2-1, with D unclear. Trimming removed 5 bases from V and 7 bases from J, with 15 bases in between. This CDR3 comprises 14 residues. From germline, CDR1 is SGHTA and CDR2 FQGNSA. The chain's CDR3 is CASSRSPESNEQFF. DNA for the CDR3: TGTGCCAGCAGCCGATCCCCGGAGTCGAATGAGCAGTTCTTC. Full variable domain (missing parts from reference TRBV7-2 and TRBJ2-1): GAGVSQSPSNKVTEKGKDVELRCDPISGHTALYWYRQSLGQGLEFLIYFQGNSAPDKSGLPSDRFSAERTGGSVSTLTIQRTQQEDSAVYLCASSRSPESNEQFFGPGTRLTVL.

This clonotype was picked up many times. The chain combines TRBV20-1 with TRBJ2-7; 9 nucleotides agree with TRBD1. Germline V gives CDR1 DFQATT, CDR2 SNEGSKA (reference sequence). The J segment lost 5 bases and the V segment lost 6 bases, leaving 5 bases of the junction unmatched. The CDR3 spans 12 residues. The CDR3 reads CSATGQGHEQYF. The CDR3 bases are TGCAGTGCCACAGGACAGGGGCACGAGCAGTACTTC.

J is TRBJ2-2 and V is TRBV7-3; possible D gene TRBD2, 6 bases. The germline V gene encodes CDR1 SGHTA and CDR2 FQGTGA. Trimming removed 4 bases from V and 5 bases from J, with 14 bases in between. CDR3 length equals 15 residues. This chain's CDR3 is CASSYGGVNTGELFF. The CDR3 DNA is TGTGCCAGCAGCTACGGGGGAGTCAATACCGGGGAGCTGTTTTTT.

This clonotype was recorded many times. The V gene is TRBV5-6, the J gene TRBJ2-6, with D possibly being TRBD1 (5 bases). The CDR3 runs 15 residues. Germline loops: CDR1 SGHDT, CDR2 YYEEEE. V lost 3 bases, J lost 0 bases, and 7 bases lay in between. CDR3 in DNA: TGTGCCAGCAGCTCCAGGGTCTCTGGGGCCAACGTCCTGACTTTC. It translates to CASSSRVSGANVLTF.

The rearrangement links TRBV7-2 to TRBJ2-1; the D gene is possibly TRBD2 (6 bases). V was cut by 5 bases and J by 12 bases, with 17 bases left in between. Germline CDR1 is SGHTA and CDR2 is FQGNSA. The CDR3 has 13 residues. Here the CDR3 reads CASSLSLEGGQFF. For the CDR3, the DNA is TGTGCCAGCAGCCTATCCCTTGAGGGAGGGCAGTTCTTC. The full variable domain, completed using reference TRBV7-2 and TRBJ2-1, is GAGVSQSPSNKVTEKGKDVELRCDPISGHTALYWYRQSLGQGLEFLIYFQGNSAPDKSGLPSDRFSAERTGGSVSTLTIQRTQQEDSAVYLCASSLSLEGGQFFGPGTRLTVL.

This clonotype was detected ten times or more. The rearrangement links TRBV20-1 to TRBJ2-1, with 8 bases aligning to TRBD2. Germline lookup yields CDR1 DFQATT and CDR2 SNEGSKA (reference sequence). The CDR3 loop spans 16 amino acids. J gave up 0 bases and V 4 bases, and 8 bases lay outside the gene matches. The CDR3 nucleotides are TGCAGTGCTAAGCGGCTCGGACTAGCCTCCTACAATGAGCAGTTCTTC. Protein: CSAKRLGLASYNEQFF.

This clonotype showed up just a few times. The rearrangement links TRBV5-1 to TRBJ2-7; the match to TRBD1 covers 7 bases. Germline loops: CDR1 SGHRS, CDR2 YFSETQ. The CDR3 is made up of 16 amino acids. J was trimmed by 2 bases and V by 0 bases; bases with no gene match: 8. The chain's CDR3 is CASSLGGTDITYEQYF. CDR3 DNA sequence: TGCGCCAGCAGCTTGGGAGGGACAGATATTACCTACGAGCAGTACTTC.

The genes are TRBV5-1 and TRBJ2-1, with D perhaps matching TRBD1 or TRBD2 (5 bases each). The CDR3 covers 14 residues. Deletions cut 3 bases from V and 7 bases from J, with 14 bases between. The germline CDR1 and CDR2 sequences are SGHRS and YFSETQ. DNA for the CDR3: TGCGCCAGCAGCTGGACCCCCGGGGCGAATGAGCAGTTCTTC. Its protein product is CASSWTPGANEQFF. Looking up the rest from reference TRBV5-1 and TRBJ2-1 gives the full variable domain: KAGVTQTPRYLIKTRGQQVTLSCSPISGHRSVSWYQQTPGQGLQFLFEYFSETQRNKGNFPGRFSGRQFSNSRSEMNVSTLELGDSALYLCASSWTPGANEQFFGPGTRLTVL.

This chain connects TRBV7-6 to TRBJ2-5; D possibly corresponds to TRBD2 (6 bases). The CDR3 loop spans 13 amino acids. With 5 bases removed from V and 7 bases from J, the gap between germline ends came to 14 bases. Germline values: CDR1 SGHVS, CDR2 FNYEAQ. The CDR3: CASSQSRGWTQYF. Here the CDR3 DNA reads TGTGCCAGCAGCCAAAGTCGGGGGTGGACCCAGTACTTC.

This clonotype was recorded a few times. This rearrangement joins TRBV12-3 or TRBV12-4 to TRBJ2-1, with 9 bases matching TRBD1. V trimming: 6 bases; J trimming: 2 bases; junction bases outside the gene matches: 8. The CDR3 contains 16 residues. This chain's CDR3 is CASRPPGQGAYNEQFF. CDR3 DNA sequence: TGTGCCAGCAGACCCCCGGGACAGGGTGCCTACAATGAGCAGTTCTTC.

This clonotype has a count of ten or more. V and J are TRBV12-3 or TRBV12-4 and TRBJ1-1; 7 bases are a match to TRBD1. This CDR3 has 14 amino acids. Trimming at V came to 6 bases and at J to 1 base, leaving 5 bases not matched to a gene. The chain's CDR3 is CASSSRGRNTEAFF. Written as DNA, the CDR3 is TGTGCCAGCAGCTCCAGGGGGAGGAACACTGAAGCTTTCTTT.

This clonotype was counted at least ten times. The rearrangement uses TRBV7-9 and TRBJ2-3; D unresolved. Germline CDR1 SEHNR, CDR2 FQNEAQ (reference sequence). V was clipped by 0 bases and J by 2 bases, with 6 bases between them. The CDR3 spans 14 residues. The CDR3 coding sequence is TGTGCCAGCAGCTTAGCGGGGTTCACAGATACGCAGTATTTT. Protein product: CASSLAGFTDTQYF.

This chain uses TRBV7-2 with TRBJ1-1, with D hard to call. This CDR3 contains 12 residues. Trimming removed 3 bases at V and 14 bases at J, with 16 bases between. CDR1 and CDR2 from the germline V gene are SGHTA and FQGNSA. Here the CDR3 reads CASSFQTANLFF. Written as DNA, the CDR3 is TGTGCCAGCAGCTTTCAAACAGCCAATCTCTTCTTT.

This clonotype was seen a handful of times. The genes are TRBV5-1 and TRBJ2-1; the match to TRBD2 covers 8 bases. Per the germline V gene, CDR1 is SGHRS and CDR2 is YFSETQ. V gave up 4 bases and J gave up 3 bases; unmatched junction bases: 15. The CDR3 is 18 amino acids. The CDR3 DNA is TGCGCCAGCAGCCCAGCGGGAGCGCGGAGGGACTACTACAATGAGCAGTTCTTC. Its protein product is CASSPAGARRDYYNEQFF.

This clonotype was recorded at least ten times. V and J are TRBV4-2 and TRBJ2-3; possibly TRBD1 for D (5 bases). CDR3 length: 16 residues. CDR1 LGHNA and CDR2 YNFKEQ come from the germline V gene. Trimming shortened V by 4 bases and J by 0 bases, and 14 bases separated the two germline ends. DNA of the CDR3: TGTGCCAGCAGCCGTCTCTGGACATCTAGCACAGATACGCAGTATTTT. This gives the protein CASSRLWTSSTDTQYF.

This clonotype was counted ten times or more. The chain has TRBV5-1 and TRBJ1-2, with D possibly matching TRBD1 (5 bases). The CDR3 runs 12 residues. V was pared by 4 bases and J by 4 bases, with 8 bases between. Germline V gene lookup returns CDR1 SGHRS and CDR2 YFSETQ. CDR3 nucleotides: TGCGCCAGCAGCACTGACAGCTATGGCTACACCTTC. Amino acid sequence: CASSTDSYGYTF.

The V and J genes are TRBV28 and TRBJ2-4, with 8 positions matching TRBD1. Germline assignment: CDR1 MDHEN and CDR2 SYDVKM. This CDR3 region has 13 residues. Trimming cost V 11 bases and J 4 bases; bases outside gene matches: 7. The CDR3 protein is CAHLDRAKNIQYF. CDR3 bases: TGTGCCCACCTGGACAGGGCGAAAAACATTCAGTACTTC. Full variable domain (missing parts from reference TRBV28 and TRBJ2-4): DVKVTQSSRYLVKRTGEKVFLECVQDMDHENMFWYRQDPGLGLRLIYFSYDVKMKEKGDIPEGYSVSREKKERFSLILESASTNQTSMYLCAHLDRAKNIQYFGAGTRLSVL.

The rearrangement joins TRBV18 to TRBJ2-7; D perhaps matches TRBD1 (7 bases). The CDR3 is 17 amino acids. Trimming stripped 4 bases from V and 4 bases from J, with 23 bases between. The V gene's germline CDR1 is KGHSH and CDR2 LQKENI. The CDR3 is CASSRQDARDSIYEQYV. CDR3 coding DNA: TGTGCCAGCTCACGACAGGACGCGCGGGACAGCATATACGAGCAGTACGTC.

This clonotype was seen many times. This sequence joins TRBV3-1 and TRBJ2-5, with D uncertain. V gave up 2 bases and J gave up 3 bases, with 13 bases separating them. Germline V lookup: CDR1 LGHDT, CDR2 YNNKEL (reference sequence). The CDR3 spans 15 residues. The CDR3 DNA follows: TGTGCCAGCAGCCAACTGATATCAGGAGAAGAGACCCAGTACTTC. It translates to CASSQLISGEETQYF.

The V call is TRBV7-9, the J call TRBJ2-2; D not certain. The V gene lost 1 base and the J gene lost 2 bases, with 8 bases spanning the gap. CDR3 length: 15 residues. Germline V gives CDR1 SEHNR, CDR2 FQNEAQ (reference sequence). DNA for the CDR3: TGTGCCAGCAGCTTAGTTTCTGTTAACACCGGGGAGCTGTTTTTT. This gives the protein CASSLVSVNTGELFF.

At least ten counts were recorded for this clonotype. V usage is TRBV20-1 and J usage is TRBJ2-5; 12 bases are shared with TRBD2. Germline V gene data show CDR1 as DFQATT and CDR2 as SNEGSKA (reference sequence). Unmatched junction bases numbered 2, after V lost 6 bases and J lost 3 bases. The CDR3 sequence is 13 residues long. CDR3 in amino acids: CSARTSGKETQYF. The CDR3 region has the DNA TGCAGTGCGCGGACTAGCGGGAAAGAGACCCAGTACTTC.

This clonotype was seen at least ten times. V is TRBV20-1 and J is TRBJ1-5; perhaps TRBD1 as D (5 bases). V shed 5 bases and J shed 7 bases, with 15 bases lying between them. CDR3 length: 13 amino acids. Per germline, CDR1 DFQATT and CDR2 SNEGSKA (reference sequence). The CDR3 DNA sequence: TGCAGTGCTCCCAAAGGGGAGGGACAGCCCCAGCATTTT. Translating gives CSAPKGEGQPQHF.

This clonotype appeared a single time. The genes are TRBV7-6 and TRBJ1-5; 8 bases match TRBD1. From germline, CDR1 is SGHVS and CDR2 FNYEAQ. The CDR3 is 14 amino acids. J lost 2 bases, V lost 5 bases, and 2 bases had no gene match. The CDR3 bases are TGTGCCAGCAGCCCCAGGGGGCGCAATCAGCCCCAGCATTTT. Translated, it gives CASSPRGRNQPQHF.

CDR3 residues: CASSPRLAGETYNEQFF. The CDR3 region has the DNA TGCGCCAGCAGCCCCCGACTAGCGGGAGAGACCTACAATGAGCAGTTCTTC. The chain has TRBV4-3 and TRBJ2-1; TRBD2 aligns across 12 bases. J lost 2 bases, V lost 4 bases, and 6 bases had no gene match. The CDR3 totals 17 residues. CDR1 LGHNA and CDR2 YSLEER come from the germline V gene.